Listed below are T cell receptor beta chains from one sample, sequenced in a study of T cells in Graves' hyperthyroidism and ophthalmopathy. One entry per CDR3 protein, called by TCRdb with MiXCR from the multiplex PCR reads. The sample contains over 700,000 distinct CDR3 sequences, roughly a sixth of which appear only once. The sequencing input was blood. These receptor sequences come from a woman aged 45 to 65 with Graves' hyperthyroidism that later progressed to Graves' ophthalmopathy. Each CDR3 is given without its conserved first and last residue.

J: TRBJ1-1; V: TRBV20-1; CDR3: SADGVAEMNTEAF
J: TRBJ2-6; V: TRBV18; CDR3: ASSPLAGEGGANVLT
J: TRBJ2-1; V: TRBV25-1; CDR3: ASQNRNYNEQF
J: TRBJ2-5; V: TRBV6-1; CDR3: ASSDRGLWETQY
J: TRBJ1-1; V: TRBV3-1; CDR3: ASSQSQWNTEAF
J: TRBJ1-1; V: TRBV6-1; CDR3: ASSGGDRNTEAF
J: TRBJ2-1; V: TRBV4-1; CDR3: ASSPVAGPAYNEQF
J: TRBJ1-1; V: TRBV12-5; CDR3: ASGLRQNTEAF
J: TRBJ2-1; V: TRBV7-9; CDR3: ASSFGQGPYNEQF
J: TRBJ2-7; V: TRBV6-5; CDR3: ASSVQGTSYEQY
J: TRBJ2-7; V: TRBV4-1; CDR3: ASSQDILEGSYEQY
J: TRBJ2-1; V: TRBV5-1; CDR3: ASSLVGGGLYNEQF
J: TRBJ2-7; V: TRBV7-9; CDR3: ASSSRTGGRDEQY
J: TRBJ2-3; V: TRBV6-2/TRBV6-3; CDR3: ASSGTSGLNTDTQY
J: TRBJ1-2; V: TRBV19; CDR3: ASRNSRDRGDGYT
J: TRBJ1-4; V: TRBV10-1; CDR3: ASSAAGFGKLF
J: TRBJ1-5; V: TRBV10-3; CDR3: AISGPGAGSNQPQH
J: TRBJ1-1; V: TRBV10-3; CDR3: AISEAAQNTEAF
J: TRBJ1-1; V: TRBV6-6; CDR3: ASSYQTGLGAF
J: TRBJ2-4; V: TRBV20-1; CDR3: SARQGTKNIQY
J: TRBJ2-5; V: TRBV15; CDR3: ATSRTPRDSHQEAQY
J: TRBJ1-2; V: TRBV3-1; CDR3: ASSQEGPGGYT
J: TRBJ1-1; V: TRBV7-6; CDR3: ASSFTPSQNTEAF
J: TRBJ1-4; V: TRBV3-1; CDR3: ASSPRSGISEKLF
J: TRBJ1-2; V: TRBV5-4; CDR3: ASSRRGRIDYGYT
J: TRBJ2-3; V: TRBV5-6; CDR3: ASSRGITDTQY
J: TRBJ2-3; V: TRBV2; CDR3: ARGGTSGGLNTQY
J: TRBJ2-1; V: TRBV5-1; CDR3: ASSLGGGNYNEQF
J: TRBJ2-3; V: TRBV18; CDR3: ASSARDYRTDTQY
J: TRBJ2-3; V: TRBV20-1; CDR3: SASEGLAGDLFTDTQY
J: TRBJ2-3; V: TRBV6-1; CDR3: ASSGVRGADTQY
J: TRBJ1-2; V: TRBV29-1; CDR3: SVGQGQDYGYT
J: TRBJ1-2; V: TRBV3-1; CDR3: ASSQESDYGYT
J: TRBJ1-1; V: TRBV2; CDR3: ASSERWVRTEAF
J: TRBJ2-2; V: TRBV9; CDR3: ASSVMAGGSDGGELF
J: TRBJ1-5; V: TRBV18; CDR3: ASSPRTGSINQPQH
J: TRBJ1-6; V: TRBV18; CDR3: ASSPDRTANSPLH